These 18 T cell receptor beta chains share one sample of origin, sequenced in a study of blood T cell repertoires in COVID-19. TCRdb's copy holds only in-frame clones and misses some; the assay was immunoSEQ multiplex PCR. The repertoire includes over 150,000 clones, 94% of them detected once, and 0.6% to 0.9% sits in the top ten. The sequencing input was peripheral blood. Receptor source: a man aged 25 to 45 with COVID-19, enrolled during active disease.

The chain is built from TRBV7-2 and TRBJ2-1; the match to TRBD1 covers 12 bases. Germline-derived CDR1 and CDR2 are SGHTA and FQGNSA. The CDR3 sequence is 16 residues long. V dropped 7 bases and J dropped 7; count of bases not matched to a gene: 11. The CDR3 protein is CASTVKRDRGRNEQFF. Written as DNA, the CDR3 is TGTGCCAGCACCGTTAAAAGGGACAGGGGGCGTAATGAGCAGTTCTTC.

The chain carries TRBV11-2 and TRBJ2-1; D unresolved. Trimming shortened V by 1 base and J by 7 bases, and 8 bases separated the two germline ends. This CDR3 contains 13 residues. Germline values: CDR1 SGHAT, CDR2 FQNNGV. For the CDR3, the DNA is TGTGCCAGCAGCTTAGCCAGACAAAATGAGCAGTTCTTC. It yields the protein CASSLARQNEQFF.

CDR3 loop: CASRKAGGTDNEQFF. The CDR3 bases are TGCGCCAGCAGAAAAGCGGGGGGGACGGACAATGAGCAGTTCTTC. The rearrangement joins TRBV10-1 to TRBJ2-1, with 10 bases that match TRBD2. V trimming: 6 bases; J trimming: 5 bases; junction bases outside the gene matches: 7. The CDR3 length is 15 residues. The germline V gene encodes CDR1 WNHNN and CDR2 SYGVQD (reference sequence).

This chain joins TRBV2 and TRBJ1-1; 11 nucleotides align to TRBD1. The CDR3 totals 15 residues. CDR1 is SNHLY and CDR2 is FYNNEI in the germline V gene. Losses at the gene ends were 4 bases for V and 4 bases for J; bases not matched to a gene: 5. The CDR3 nucleotides read TGTGCCAGCAGTGCGAGGACAGGGGGCGGCACTGAAGCTTTCTTT. This encodes CASSARTGGGTEAFF.

The chain combines TRBV11-2 with TRBJ1-2, with TRBD1 matching over 8 bases. The CDR3 is made up of 15 amino acids. Trimming at V came to 5 bases and at J to 7 bases, leaving 12 bases not matched to a gene. Germline V gene sequence: CDR1 SGHAT, CDR2 FQNNGV. The CDR3 loop is CASSTNRGAIGGYTF. As DNA, the CDR3 is TGTGCCAGCAGCACAAACAGGGGGGCGATAGGTGGCTACACCTTC.

In its sample, this clone was seen a few times. V gene TRBV18 combines with J gene TRBJ1-2, with 9 bases identical to TRBD1. The CDR3 runs 16 residues. CDR1 is KGHSH, CDR2 LQKENI, per germline. The trim removed 5 bases at V and 2 bases at J, leaving 9 bases unmatched. This chain's CDR3 is CASSSPGQGKNYGYTF. The CDR3 nucleotides read TGTGCCAGCTCATCCCCGGGACAGGGTAAAAACTATGGCTACACCTTC.

The J gene is TRBJ1-5, the V gene TRBV10-3; unclear D gene. The germline V and J ends were trimmed by 3 bases and 7 bases, with 10 bases remaining between them. The germline V gene has CDR1 ENHRY and CDR2 SYGVKD. The length of the CDR3 is 13 residues. The CDR3 sequence is CAISDQPSQPQHF. CDR3 nucleotides: TGTGCCATCAGTGATCAACCGAGCCAGCCCCAGCATTTT.

V and J are TRBV2 and TRBJ2-7, with TRBD2 matching over 11 bases. CDR3 length equals 14 residues. V lost 7 bases to trimming and J lost 4 bases; unmatched junction nucleotides: 6. Per germline, CDR1 SNHLY and CDR2 FYNNEI. The CDR3 protein is CASKGLAESYEQYF. The CDR3 bases are TGTGCCAGCAAGGGACTAGCGGAAAGTTACGAGCAGTACTTC.

J is TRBJ2-1 and V is TRBV4-1, with TRBD2 matching 16 bases. CDR3 length: 19 amino acids. The trim removed 3 bases at V and 3 bases at J, leaving 8 bases unmatched. Germline-derived CDR1 and CDR2 are MGHRA and YSYEKL. CDR3 loop: CASSHSPGTSGGDYNEQFF. The CDR3 DNA reads TGCGCCAGCAGCCATTCTCCCGGGACTAGCGGGGGGGACTACAATGAGCAGTTCTTC.

This clone showed up just once. V and J are TRBV7-9 and TRBJ2-3, with D hard to call. Germline values: CDR1 SEHNR, CDR2 FQNEAQ (reference sequence). Trimming removed 5 bases at V and 7 bases at J, with 13 bases between. The CDR3 contains 13 residues. CDR3 in DNA: TGTGCCAGCAGCCCGGAGCCTTTGAATACGCAGTATTTT. It codes for CASSPEPLNTQYF.

The rearrangement links TRBV6-5 to TRBJ2-5, with TRBD2 matching 7 bases. CDR1 is MNHEY, CDR2 SVGAGI, per germline. After removal of 5 bases from V and 1 base from J, the junction contained 7 bases not matched to a gene. The CDR3 consists of 15 residues. The CDR3 spells CASSPPGRGQETQYF. The CDR3 nucleotides read TGTGCCAGCAGTCCCCCTGGGAGGGGCCAAGAGACCCAGTACTTC.

This sequence joins TRBV11-2 and TRBJ2-2; maybe TRBD2 (5 bases). Germline CDR1 reads SGHAT; CDR2 reads FQNNGV. CDR3 length equals 15 residues. Trimming removed 3 bases from V and 5 bases from J, with 13 bases in between. CDR3 region: CASSFRTRETGELFF. The CDR3, as DNA: TGTGCCAGCAGCTTCAGAACAAGGGAGACCGGGGAGCTGTTTTTT.

The V gene is TRBV9, the J gene TRBJ2-5, with 9 bases fitting TRBD1. V trimming: 4 bases; J trimming: 5 bases; junction bases outside the gene matches: 9. The CDR3 consists of 15 residues. The germline CDR1 and CDR2 sequences are SGDLS and YYNGEE. The CDR3 bases are TGTGCCAGCAGCCTCCGGGACAGGGCCCCGGAGACCCAGTACTTC. Translation gives CASSLRDRAPETQYF.

The chain uses TRBV5-6 and TRBJ1-2; possible D gene TRBD1, 6 bases. V was pared by 0 bases and J by 10 bases, with 10 bases between. CDR3 length: 12 residues. CDR1 and CDR2 (germline): SGHDT, YYEEEE. The CDR3 DNA sequence: TGTGCCAGCAGCTTGGGGACAGAACTCTACACCTTC. Its translation: CASSLGTELYTF.

This clone was found once. The CDR3 spells CASSYSPGQGAYGYTF. In DNA, the CDR3 is TGTGCCAGCAGTTACTCTCCCGGACAGGGGGCGTATGGCTACACCTTC. The J gene is TRBJ1-2, the V gene TRBV6-6; 11 positions agree with TRBD1. The CDR3 runs 16 residues. V lost 0 bases to trimming and J lost 5 bases; unmatched junction nucleotides: 5. Germline CDR1 reads MNHNY; CDR2 reads SVGAGI (reference sequence).

The gene calls are TRBV29-1 and TRBJ1-2, with TRBD1 matching over 10 bases. Germline CDR1 reads SQVTM; CDR2 reads ANQGSEA. The CDR3 has 14 amino acids. Trimming took 0 bases from V and 5 from J; bases not matched to a gene: 3. CDR3 in amino acids: CSVEDVDRGYGYTF. The CDR3, as DNA: TGCAGCGTTGAAGACGTGGACAGGGGGTATGGCTACACCTTC.

This chain connects TRBV9 to TRBJ2-5, with 7 bases identical to TRBD1. The CDR3 spans 14 residues. V was clipped by 3 bases and J by 1 base; unmatched bases: 3. Germline-derived CDR1 and CDR2 are SGDLS and YYNGEE. CDR3 nucleotides: TGTGCCAGCAGCGGGGACAGTTTCCAAGAGACCCAGTACTTC. Translating gives CASSGDSFQETQYF.

This clone has just one count. V usage is TRBV4-1 and J usage is TRBJ2-7; 12 nucleotides match TRBD2. The CDR3 extends over 16 amino acids. The V gene's germline CDR1 is MGHRA and CDR2 YSYEKL. Unmatched junction bases numbered 7, after V lost 1 base and J lost 6 bases. The CDR3 sequence is CASSQVPSGGAREQYF. The CDR3, as DNA: TGCGCCAGCAGCCAAGTCCCTAGCGGGGGGGCCCGCGAGCAGTACTTC.